One sample yielded the 15 T cell receptor beta chains listed below, sequenced in a study of T cell repertoires in cytomegalovirus infection. Each CDR3 protein gets one entry after TCRdb re-called the reads with MiXCR. The sample consists of roughly 600,000 distinct CDR3 sequences, less than 25% of them appearing once. Sequenced sample: CD8+ T cells from PBMCs. The receptor set was obtained from a human donor in good health (CMV status not recorded). Some clones in this sample may be carry-over from other donors' samples.

The chain combines TRBV7-8 with TRBJ2-3, with TRBD1 identical over 7 bases. This CDR3 has 18 residues. Germline CDR1 SGHVS, CDR2 FQNEAQ. The V gene end was trimmed by 1 base and the J gene end by 0 bases; junction bases not matched to a gene: 10. In DNA, the CDR3 is TGTGCCAGCAGCTTAGTCGAGACAGGGCTTCGTAGCACAGATACGCAGTATTTT. Translating gives CASSLVETGLRSTDTQYF.

This clonotype was counted a few times. J is TRBJ1-4 and V is TRBV29-1; a possible D gene is TRBD1 (5 bases). Trimming pared 2 bases from V and 8 bases from J, leaving 9 bases between. The germline V gene has CDR1 SQVTM and CDR2 ANQGSEA. This CDR3 comprises 12 residues. CDR3: CSVEMGPEKLFF. The CDR3 DNA is TGCAGCGTTGAAATGGGGCCCGAAAAACTGTTTTTT.

J is TRBJ2-1 and V is TRBV29-1; TRBD1 or TRBD2 may be the D gene (5 bases each). V was clipped by 4 bases and J by 6 bases, with 10 bases between them. The CDR3 totals 12 residues. Germline-derived CDR1 and CDR2 are SQVTM and ANQGSEA. The CDR3 is CSVAFGGNEQFF. For the CDR3, the DNA is TGCAGCGTTGCATTTGGGGGCAATGAGCAGTTCTTC.

The CDR3: CASGLTGTSSEQYV. As DNA, the CDR3 is TGTGCCAGCGGTCTTACCGGGACATCCTCAGAGCAGTACGTC. The chain recombines TRBV28 with TRBJ2-7; D may be TRBD1 (6 bases). V was trimmed by 8 bases and J by 7 bases, leaving 21 bases between them. This CDR3 contains 14 residues. CDR1 and CDR2 from the germline V gene are MDHEN and SYDVKM.

This chain joins TRBV5-1 and TRBJ2-5, with D unclear. Germline CDR1 SGHRS, CDR2 YFSETQ. The V gene lost 0 bases and the J gene lost 0 bases, with 9 bases spanning the gap. There are 15 residues in the CDR3. The CDR3: CASSLEGGYQETQYF. The CDR3 nucleotides read TGCGCCAGCAGCTTGGAGGGCGGATACCAAGAGACCCAGTACTTC.

This clonotype was seen a handful of times. The V and J genes are TRBV7-9 and TRBJ1-2; D is unresolved. Germline loops: CDR1 SEHNR, CDR2 FQNEAQ (reference sequence). Between the trimmed V and J ends, which lost 0 bases and 3 bases, there was a span of 8 bases. The CDR3 spans 14 residues. CDR3 residues: CASSLATIHYGYTF. The CDR3 nucleotides read TGTGCCAGCAGCTTAGCAACCATCCACTATGGCTACACCTTC.

This chain links TRBV27 with TRBJ2-2, with 9 positions matching TRBD1. The V and J ends lost 1 base and 3 bases, in that order; junction bases with no gene match: 3. The CDR3 contains 16 residues. Per germline, CDR1 MNHEY and CDR2 SMNVEV (reference sequence). CDR3 DNA sequence: TGTGCCAGCAGTTTATTGAGGACAGGGGACACCGGGGAGCTGTTTTTT. Amino acid sequence: CASSLLRTGDTGELFF.

This clonotype was counted between two and nine times. The chain uses TRBV7-9 and TRBJ2-4, with 11 bases matching TRBD1. There are 14 residues in the CDR3. The J segment lost 7 bases and the V segment lost 5 bases, leaving 4 bases of the junction unmatched. The germline V gene has CDR1 SEHNR and CDR2 FQNEAQ (reference sequence). CDR3 bases: TGTGCCAGCAGCGGACAGGGGGCGTTTAACATTCAGTACTTC. Translating it yields CASSGQGAFNIQYF.

The chain recombines TRBV29-1 with TRBJ2-1; maybe TRBD1 (6 bases). The CDR3 has 13 amino acids. Germline-derived CDR1 and CDR2 are SQVTM and ANQGSEA. V gave up 4 bases and J gave up 9 bases, with 16 bases separating them. The CDR3 sequence: CSVVVTGSGEQFF. The CDR3 coding sequence is TGCAGCGTTGTTGTCACAGGGAGCGGTGAGCAGTTCTTC.

Of note for this clonotype: A much larger clone sits a single nucleotide away, making a read error possible. V usage is TRBV6-2 or TRBV6-3 and J usage is TRBJ1-2, with D unclear. This CDR3 has 11 amino acids. Trimming took off 8 bases at V and 3 bases at J, with 7 bases between the two ends. Germline V gene data show CDR1 as MNHEY and CDR2 as SVGEGT. CDR3 protein: CASSAYYGYTF. CDR3 sequence (DNA): TGTGCCAGCTCCGCTTACTATGGCTACACCTTC.

This chain uses TRBV10-2 with TRBJ2-5; weak D call: TRBD2 (7 bases). V dropped 7 bases and J dropped 2 bases, with 17 bases sitting between them. The CDR3 is 15 residues long. Germline V gives CDR1 WSHSY, CDR2 SAAADI. CDR3 loop: CASKYRGATQETQYF. CDR3 coding DNA: TGCGCCAGCAAGTACCGGGGGGCCACACAAGAGACCCAGTACTTC.

Notes on this clonotype: At one end the junction does not follow the germline gene, possibly because of a read error. The chain joins TRBV18 to TRBJ2-5; no reliable D call. The CDR3 extends over 14 amino acids. The V gene's germline CDR1 is KGHSH and CDR2 LQKENI. CDR3 nucleotides: TGTCCCAGCTCACCACCCCGAGGTCAAGAGACCCAGTACTTC. As protein: CPSSPPRGQETQYF.

There are many counts of this clonotype. The V and J genes are TRBV7-6 and TRBJ2-1; 12 positions agree with TRBD2. Germline CDR1 and CDR2: SGHVS and FNYEAQ. V lost 3 bases to trimming and J lost 5 bases; unmatched junction nucleotides: 2. The CDR3 consists of 15 residues. The CDR3 here is CASSFPSGGDNEQFF. The CDR3, as DNA: TGTGCCAGCAGCTTCCCTAGCGGGGGGGACAATGAGCAGTTCTTC.

The sample holds one count of this clonotype. This sequence joins TRBV25-1 and TRBJ2-1; D remains unclear. Germline V gene lookup returns CDR1 MGHDK and CDR2 SYGVNS. Trimming stripped 1 base from V and 4 bases from J, with 11 bases between. The CDR3 contains 15 residues. The DNA of the CDR3 is TGTGCCAGCAGTGAATGGGTAGGTTCTTACAATGAGCAGTTCTTC. It codes for CASSEWVGSYNEQFF.

The chain couples TRBV7-2 to TRBJ2-3; 9 bases agree with TRBD2. The CDR3 has 14 amino acids. Germline loops: CDR1 SGHTA, CDR2 FQGNSA. The CDR3 DNA follows: TGTGTCAGTTTAGCGGGGGACGGGGAGGATGCGCAGTATTTT. As protein: CVSLAGDGEDAQYF. The whole variable domain, filled in from reference TRBV7-2 and TRBJ2-3, reads GAGVSQSPSNKVTEKGKDVELRCDPISGHTALYWYRQSLGQGLEFLIYFQGNSAPDKSGLPSDRFSAERTGGSVSTLTIQRTQQEDSAVYLCVSLAGDGEDAQYFGPGTRLTVL.